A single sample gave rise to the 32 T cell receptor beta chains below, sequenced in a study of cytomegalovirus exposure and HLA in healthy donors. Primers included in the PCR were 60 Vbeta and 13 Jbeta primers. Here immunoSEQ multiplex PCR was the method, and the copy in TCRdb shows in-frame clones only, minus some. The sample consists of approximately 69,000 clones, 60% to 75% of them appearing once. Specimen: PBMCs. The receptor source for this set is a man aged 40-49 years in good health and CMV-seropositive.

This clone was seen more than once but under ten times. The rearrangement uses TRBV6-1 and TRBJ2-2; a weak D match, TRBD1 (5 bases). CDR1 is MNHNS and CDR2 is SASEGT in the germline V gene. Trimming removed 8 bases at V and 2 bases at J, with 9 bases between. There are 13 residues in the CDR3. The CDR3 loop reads CASPDSNTGELFF. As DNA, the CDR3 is TGTGCCAGCCCTGACAGTAACACCGGGGAGCTGTTTTTT.

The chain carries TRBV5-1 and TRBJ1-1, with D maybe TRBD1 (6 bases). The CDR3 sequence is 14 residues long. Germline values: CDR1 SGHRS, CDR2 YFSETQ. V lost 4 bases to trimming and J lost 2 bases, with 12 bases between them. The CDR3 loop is CASSPGQPNTEAFF. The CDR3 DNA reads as TGCGCCAGCAGCCCTGGACAGCCCAACACTGAAGCTTTCTTT. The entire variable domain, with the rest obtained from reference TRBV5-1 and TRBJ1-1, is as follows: KAGVTQTPRYLIKTRGQQVTLSCSPISGHRSVSWYQQTPGQGLQFLFEYFSETQRNKGNFPGRFSGRQFSNSRSEMNVSTLELGDSALYLCASSPGQPNTEAFFGQGTRLTVV.

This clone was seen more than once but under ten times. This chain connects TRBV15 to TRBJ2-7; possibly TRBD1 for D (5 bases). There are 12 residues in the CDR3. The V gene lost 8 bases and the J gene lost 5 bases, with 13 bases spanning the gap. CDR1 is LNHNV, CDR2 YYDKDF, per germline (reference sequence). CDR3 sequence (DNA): TGTGCCACCTTTCGGCAGGGTGACGAGCAGTACTTC. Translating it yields CATFRQGDEQYF.

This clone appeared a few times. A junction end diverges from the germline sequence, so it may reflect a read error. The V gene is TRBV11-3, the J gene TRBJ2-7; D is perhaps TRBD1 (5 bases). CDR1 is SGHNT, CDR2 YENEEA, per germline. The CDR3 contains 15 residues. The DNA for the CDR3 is TGTGCCAGTAGCTACAGGCAGAGGACGGCCTACGAGCAGTACTTC. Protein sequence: CASSYRQRTAYEQYF. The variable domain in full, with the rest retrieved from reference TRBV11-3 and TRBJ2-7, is EAGVVQSPRYKIIEKKQPVAFWCNPISGHNTLYWYLQNLGQGPELLIRYENEEAVDDSQLPKDRFSAERLKGVDSTLKIQPAELGDSAVYLCASSYRQRTAYEQYFGPGTRLTVT.

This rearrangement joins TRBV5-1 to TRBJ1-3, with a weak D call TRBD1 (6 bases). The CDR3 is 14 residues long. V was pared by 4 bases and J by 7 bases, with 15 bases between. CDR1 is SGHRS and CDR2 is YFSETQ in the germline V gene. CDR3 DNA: TGCGCCAGCAGCCCGGTGGCAGGGGTTAACACCATATATTTT. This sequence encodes CASSPVAGVNTIYF.

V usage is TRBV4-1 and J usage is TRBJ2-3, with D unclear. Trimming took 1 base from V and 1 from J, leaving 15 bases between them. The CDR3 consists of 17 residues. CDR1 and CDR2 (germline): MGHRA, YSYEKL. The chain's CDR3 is CASSQVVQVLGTDTQYF. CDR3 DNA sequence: TGCGCCAGCAGCCAAGTGGTCCAGGTTTTGGGCACAGATACGCAGTATTTT.

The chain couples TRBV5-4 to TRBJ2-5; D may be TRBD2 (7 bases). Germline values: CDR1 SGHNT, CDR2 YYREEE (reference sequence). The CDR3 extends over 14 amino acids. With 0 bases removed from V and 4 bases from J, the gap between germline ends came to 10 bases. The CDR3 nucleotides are TGTGCCAGCAGCTTGGCGGGGGGCAGAGAGACCCAGTACTTC. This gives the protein CASSLAGGRETQYF. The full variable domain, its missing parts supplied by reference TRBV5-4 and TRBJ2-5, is ETGVTQSPTHLIKTRGQQVTLRCSSQSGHNTVSWYQQALGQGPQFIFQYYREEENGRGNFPPRFSGLQFPNYSSELNVNALELDDSALYLCASSLAGGRETQYFGPGTRLLVL.

CDR3 DNA sequence: TGTGCCAGCAGTTTATCTGGGGACACCGAGACTTACGAGCAGTACTTC. This codes for CASSLSGDTETYEQYF. The V call is TRBV27, the J call TRBJ2-5; D might be TRBD1 (6 bases). Gene TRBJ2-7 matches the end of the DNA better, so the J call may be wrong. CDR3 length: 16 amino acids. Germline CDR1 reads MNHEY; CDR2 reads SMNVEV (reference sequence).

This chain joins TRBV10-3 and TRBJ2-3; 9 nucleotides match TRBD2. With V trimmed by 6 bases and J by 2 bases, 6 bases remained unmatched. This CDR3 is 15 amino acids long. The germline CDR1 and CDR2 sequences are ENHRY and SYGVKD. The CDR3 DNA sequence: TGTGCCATCAGCGGGGTAGCGGGGGTCACAGATACGCAGTATTTT. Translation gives CAISGVAGVTDTQYF.

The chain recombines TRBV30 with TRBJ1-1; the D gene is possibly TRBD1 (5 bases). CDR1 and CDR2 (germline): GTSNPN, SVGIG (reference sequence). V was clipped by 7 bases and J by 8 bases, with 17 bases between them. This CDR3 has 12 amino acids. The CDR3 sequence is CALDTRGIEAFF. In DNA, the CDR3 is TGTGCCTTGGACACCCGCGGGATAGAAGCTTTCTTT.

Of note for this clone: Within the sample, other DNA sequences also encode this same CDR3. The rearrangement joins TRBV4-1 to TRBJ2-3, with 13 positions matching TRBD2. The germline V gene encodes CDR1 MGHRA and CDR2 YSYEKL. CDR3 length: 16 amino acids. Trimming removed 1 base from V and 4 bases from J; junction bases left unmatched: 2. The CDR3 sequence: CASSQGLAGGPDTQYF. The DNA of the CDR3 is TGCGCCAGCAGCCAAGGACTAGCGGGGGGTCCAGATACGCAGTATTTT.

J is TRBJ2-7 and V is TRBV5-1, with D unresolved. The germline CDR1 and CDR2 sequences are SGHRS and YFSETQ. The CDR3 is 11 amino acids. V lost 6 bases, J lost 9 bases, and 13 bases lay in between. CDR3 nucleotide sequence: TGCGCCAGCAATGGGCAGGAAGGGCAGTACTTC. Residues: CASNGQEGQYF.

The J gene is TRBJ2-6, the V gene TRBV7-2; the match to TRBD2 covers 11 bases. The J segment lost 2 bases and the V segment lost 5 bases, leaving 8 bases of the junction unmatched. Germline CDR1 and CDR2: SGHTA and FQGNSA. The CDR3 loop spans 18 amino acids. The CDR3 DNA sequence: TGTGCCAGCAGCCCAGATAGCGGGGGGGCCACTGGGGCCAACGTCCTGACTTTC. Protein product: CASSPDSGGATGANVLTF.

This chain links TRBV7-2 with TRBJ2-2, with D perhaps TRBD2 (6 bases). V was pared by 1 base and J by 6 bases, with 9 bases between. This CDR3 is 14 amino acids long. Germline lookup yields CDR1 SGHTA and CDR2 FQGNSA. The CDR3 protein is CASSLGPGAGELFF. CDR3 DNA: TGTGCCAGCAGCTTAGGACCGGGGGCCGGGGAGCTGTTTTTT.

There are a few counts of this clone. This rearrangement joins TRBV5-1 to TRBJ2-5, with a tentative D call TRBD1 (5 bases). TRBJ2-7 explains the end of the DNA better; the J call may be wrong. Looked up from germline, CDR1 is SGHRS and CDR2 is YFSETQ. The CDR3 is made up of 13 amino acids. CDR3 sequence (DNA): TGCGCCAGCAGCAAAGACAGCTCCTACGAGCAGTACTTC. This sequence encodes CASSKDSSYEQYF.

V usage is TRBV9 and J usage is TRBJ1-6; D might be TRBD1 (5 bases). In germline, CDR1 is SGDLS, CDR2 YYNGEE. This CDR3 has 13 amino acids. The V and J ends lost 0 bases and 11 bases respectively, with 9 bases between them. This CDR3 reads CASSVGQMTPLHF. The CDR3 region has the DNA TGTGCCAGCAGCGTAGGACAGATGACACCCCTCCACTTT.

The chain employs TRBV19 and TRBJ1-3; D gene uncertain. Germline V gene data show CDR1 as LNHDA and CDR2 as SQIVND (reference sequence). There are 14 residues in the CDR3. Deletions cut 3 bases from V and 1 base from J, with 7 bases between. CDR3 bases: TGTGCCAGTAGTATTGCCAGGTCTGGAAACACCATATATTTT. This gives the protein CASSIARSGNTIYF. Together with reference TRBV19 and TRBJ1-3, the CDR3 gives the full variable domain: DGGITQSPKYLFRKEGQNVTLSCEQNLNHDAMYWYRQDPGQGLRLIYYSQIVNDFQKGDIAEGYSVSREKKESFPLTVTSAQKNPTAFYLCASSIARSGNTIYFGEGSWLTVV.

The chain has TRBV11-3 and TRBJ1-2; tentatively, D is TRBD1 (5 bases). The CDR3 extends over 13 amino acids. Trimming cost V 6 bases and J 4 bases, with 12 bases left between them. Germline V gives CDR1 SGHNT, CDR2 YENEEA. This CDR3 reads CASRGGSGYGYTF. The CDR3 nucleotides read TGTGCCAGCAGGGGGGGGTCAGGCTATGGCTACACCTTC.

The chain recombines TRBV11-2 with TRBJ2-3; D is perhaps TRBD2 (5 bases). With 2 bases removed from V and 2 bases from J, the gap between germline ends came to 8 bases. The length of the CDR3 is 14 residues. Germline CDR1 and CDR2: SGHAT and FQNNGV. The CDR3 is CASSLRGNTDTQYF. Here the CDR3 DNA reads TGTGCCAGCAGCTTAAGAGGGAACACAGATACGCAGTATTTT.

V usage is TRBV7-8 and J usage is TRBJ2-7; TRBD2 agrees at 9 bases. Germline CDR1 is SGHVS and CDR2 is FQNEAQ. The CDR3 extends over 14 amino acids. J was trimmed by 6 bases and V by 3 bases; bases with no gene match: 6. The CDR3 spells CASSFGTSRFEQYF. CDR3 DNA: TGTGCCAGCAGCTTTGGGACTAGCAGGTTCGAGCAGTACTTC. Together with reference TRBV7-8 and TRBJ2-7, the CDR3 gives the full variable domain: GAGVSQSPRYKVAKRGQDVALRCDPISGHVSLFWYQQALGQGPEFLTYFQNEAQLDKSGLPSDRFFAERPEGSVSTLKIQRTQQEDSAVYLCASSFGTSRFEQYFGPGTRLTVT.

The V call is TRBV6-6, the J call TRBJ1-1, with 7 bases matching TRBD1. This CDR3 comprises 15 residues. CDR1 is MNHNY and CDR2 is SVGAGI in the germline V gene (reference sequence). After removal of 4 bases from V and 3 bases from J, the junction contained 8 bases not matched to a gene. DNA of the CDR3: TGTGCCAGCAGTTCCGGACAGGACGGGGACACTGAAGCTTTCTTT. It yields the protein CASSSGQDGDTEAFF.

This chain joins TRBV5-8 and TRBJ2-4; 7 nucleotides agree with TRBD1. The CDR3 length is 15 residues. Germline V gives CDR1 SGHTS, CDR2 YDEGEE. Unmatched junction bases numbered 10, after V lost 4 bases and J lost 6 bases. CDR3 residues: CASSATWTGGNIQYF. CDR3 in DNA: TGTGCCAGCAGCGCTACTTGGACAGGAGGAAACATTCAGTACTTC.

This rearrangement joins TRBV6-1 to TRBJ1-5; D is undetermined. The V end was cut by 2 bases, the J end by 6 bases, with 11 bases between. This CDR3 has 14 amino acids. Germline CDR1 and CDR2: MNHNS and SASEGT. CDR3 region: CASSETEEGQPQHF. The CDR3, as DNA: TGTGCCAGCAGTGAAACGGAGGAGGGTCAGCCCCAGCATTTT.

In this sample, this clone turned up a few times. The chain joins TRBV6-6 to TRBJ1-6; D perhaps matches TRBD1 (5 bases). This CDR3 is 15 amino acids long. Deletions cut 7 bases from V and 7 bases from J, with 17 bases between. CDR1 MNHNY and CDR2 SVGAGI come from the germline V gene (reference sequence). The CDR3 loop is CASTNQRGFNSPLHF. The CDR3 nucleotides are TGTGCCAGCACAAATCAAAGGGGATTCAATTCACCCCTCCACTTT.

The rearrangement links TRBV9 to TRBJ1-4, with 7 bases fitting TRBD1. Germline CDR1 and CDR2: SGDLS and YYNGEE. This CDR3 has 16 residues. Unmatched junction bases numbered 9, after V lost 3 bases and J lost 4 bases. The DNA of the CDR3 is TGTGCCAGCAGCGCCAAGCCGGGACAGAATAATGAAAAACTGTTTTTT. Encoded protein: CASSAKPGQNNEKLFF.

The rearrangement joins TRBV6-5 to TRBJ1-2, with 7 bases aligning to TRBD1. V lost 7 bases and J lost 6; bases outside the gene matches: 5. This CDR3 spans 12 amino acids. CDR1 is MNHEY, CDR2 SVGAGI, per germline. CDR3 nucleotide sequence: TGTGCCAGCAAAAGACAGGGCCATGGCTACACCTTC. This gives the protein CASKRQGHGYTF.

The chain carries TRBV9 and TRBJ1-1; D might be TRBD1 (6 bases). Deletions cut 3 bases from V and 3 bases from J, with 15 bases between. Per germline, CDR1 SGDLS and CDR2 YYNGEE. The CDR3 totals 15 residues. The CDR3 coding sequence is TGTGCCAGCAGCGGAGGAACAGGGCTTTACACTGAAGCTTTCTTT. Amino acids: CASSGGTGLYTEAFF.

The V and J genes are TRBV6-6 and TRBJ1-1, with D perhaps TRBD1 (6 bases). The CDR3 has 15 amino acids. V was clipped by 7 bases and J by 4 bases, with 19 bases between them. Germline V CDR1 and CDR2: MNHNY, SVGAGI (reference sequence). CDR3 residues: CASNIMQGRFTEAFF. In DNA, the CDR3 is TGTGCCAGCAATATAATGCAGGGGCGCTTCACTGAAGCTTTCTTT.

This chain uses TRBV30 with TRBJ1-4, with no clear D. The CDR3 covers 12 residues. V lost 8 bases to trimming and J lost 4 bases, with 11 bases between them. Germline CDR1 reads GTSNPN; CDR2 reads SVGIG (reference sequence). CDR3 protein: CASGPVNEKLFF. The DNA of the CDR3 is TGTGCCAGCGGCCCTGTTAATGAAAAACTGTTTTTT.

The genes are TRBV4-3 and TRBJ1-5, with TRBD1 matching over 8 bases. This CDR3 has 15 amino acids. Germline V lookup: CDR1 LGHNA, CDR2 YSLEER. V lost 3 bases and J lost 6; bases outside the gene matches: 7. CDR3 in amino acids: CASSHDYQGAQPQHF. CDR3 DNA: TGCGCCAGCAGCCACGACTATCAGGGGGCTCAGCCCCAGCATTTT.

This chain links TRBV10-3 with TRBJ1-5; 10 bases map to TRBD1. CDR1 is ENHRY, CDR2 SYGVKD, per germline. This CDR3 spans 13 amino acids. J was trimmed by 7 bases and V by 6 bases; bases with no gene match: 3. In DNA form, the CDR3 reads TGTGCCATCAGCGACAGGGGGCAACAGCCCCAGCATTTT. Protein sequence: CAISDRGQQPQHF.

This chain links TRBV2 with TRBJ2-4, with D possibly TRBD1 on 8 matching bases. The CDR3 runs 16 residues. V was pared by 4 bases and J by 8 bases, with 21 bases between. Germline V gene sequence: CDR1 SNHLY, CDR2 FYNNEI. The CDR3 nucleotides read TGTGCCAGCAGTGTCCAACAGGGGGGGACTGGGGACATTCAGTACTTC. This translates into CASSVQQGGTGDIQYF. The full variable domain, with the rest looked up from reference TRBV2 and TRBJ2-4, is EPEVTQTPSHQVTQMGQEVILRCVPISNHLYFYWYRQILGQKVEFLVSFYNNEISEKSEIFDDQFSVERPDGSNFTLKIRSTKLEDSAMYFCASSVQQGGTGDIQYFGAGTRLSVL.